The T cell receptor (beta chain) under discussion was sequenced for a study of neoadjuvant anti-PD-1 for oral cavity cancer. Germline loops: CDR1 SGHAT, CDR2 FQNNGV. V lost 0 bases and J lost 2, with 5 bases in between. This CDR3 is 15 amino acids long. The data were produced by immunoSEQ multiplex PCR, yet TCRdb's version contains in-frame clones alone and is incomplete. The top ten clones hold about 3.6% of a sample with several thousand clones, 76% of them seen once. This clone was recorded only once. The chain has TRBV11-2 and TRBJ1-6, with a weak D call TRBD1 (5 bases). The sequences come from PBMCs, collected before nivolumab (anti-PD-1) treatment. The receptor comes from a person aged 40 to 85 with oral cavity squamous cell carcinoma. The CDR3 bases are TGTGCCAGCAGCTTAGAACAGGCCTATAATTCACCCCTCCACTTT. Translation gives CASSLEQAYNSPLHF.